A selection of T cell receptor beta chains follows, all from one sample in a study of blood T cell repertoires in COVID-19. Clones were read by immunoSEQ multiplex PCR, and TCRdb kept only the in-frame ones, dropping some. The data contain 350,000 to 550,000 clones, about 85% of them singletons. Material: PBMCs or T cells enriched from blood (not recorded which). Source of these receptors: a woman younger than 30 with acute COVID-19. Both conserved end residues are part of each CDR3. A D gene is named only where the DNA matches it firmly. Size is stated for part of the rows, as once, few or many counts, or as a class when the clone is expanded.

TRBV6-1,TRBJ2-7,.,.,TGTGCCAGCAGTGAAGGTCTAGCAGGTTACGAGCAGTACTTC,CASSEGLAGYEQYF
TRBV21-1,TRBJ2-5,.,.,TGTGCCGGATCCGGGGGTGTAGGAGAGACCCAGTACTTC,CAGSGGVGETQYF
TRBV30,TRBJ1-3,.,.,TGTGCCTGGAGTGCGGACACCTACTCTGGAAACACCATATATTTT,CAWSADTYSGNTIYF
TRBV28,TRBJ2-5,.,.,TGTGCCAGCAGTTTATACGGATCCCCGGGACAAGAGACCCAGTACTTC,CASSLYGSPGQETQYF
TRBV3-1/TRBV3-2,TRBJ2-7,TRBD2,.,TGTGCCAGCAGCCAAACAGCGTCCGGGACTAGGCGCTACGAGCAGTACTTC,CASSQTASGTRRYEQYF
TRBV2,TRBJ1-2,TRBD1,.,TGTGCCAGCAGGACCCCCGGGACAGTCTATGGCTACACCTTC,CASRTPGTVYGYTF
TRBV12-3/TRBV12-4,TRBJ1-1,.,.,TGTGCCAGCAGTCGAACCCCGGGTACTGAAGCTTTCTTT,CASSRTPGTEAFF
TRBV18,TRBJ2-4,TRBD2,.,TGTGCCAGCTCACCATTGGGGTCTCAGCGGGGAAACATTCAGTACTTC,CASSPLGSQRGNIQYF
TRBV21-1,TRBJ2-7,.,few,TGTGCCAGCAGCACATCAACCGGGACAGGCTCCTACGAGCAGTACTTC,CASSTSTGTGSYEQYF
TRBV7-2,TRBJ1-2,TRBD1,.,TGTGCCAGCAGCTTGGCGAGCCAGGGGGCTGGCTACACCTTC,CASSLASQGAGYTF
TRBV4-3,TRBJ1-1,.,.,TGCGCCAGCAGCCAAGAGGGCAGGGTAGCTTTCTTT,CASSQEGRVAFF
TRBV7-9,TRBJ1-3,.,.,TGTGCCAGCAGCACAGGGACCTATTCTGGAAACACCATATATTTT,CASSTGTYSGNTIYF
TRBV11-2,TRBJ2-6,TRBD1,.,TGTGCCAGCAGCTTAGAAGGGACAGGTGGGGCCAACGTCCTGACTTTC,CASSLEGTGGANVLTF
TRBV18,TRBJ2-3,.,.,TGTGCCAGCTCAAACCGGGACAACACAGATACGCAGTATTTT,CASSNRDNTDTQYF
TRBV6-5,TRBJ1-6,.,.,TGTGCCAGCAGCTCAGGGGATCCTAATTCACCCCTCCACTTT,CASSSGDPNSPLHF
TRBV5-1,TRBJ1-2,.,once,TGCGCCAGCAGTCTTCACGACAGCCCAGCTAACTATGGCTACACCTTC,CASSLHDSPANYGYTF
TRBV5-4,TRBJ2-5,.,few,TGTGCCAGCAGATCCCGGGACTTAACACAAGAGACCCAGTACTTC,CASRSRDLTQETQYF
TRBV7-3,TRBJ2-1,TRBD2,.,TGTGCCAGCAGCTTAACTAGCGGGGGGGATGAGCAGTTCTTC,CASSLTSGGDEQFF
TRBV7-9,TRBJ2-3,TRBD2,.,TGTGCCAGCAGCGCGACTAGCGGGTTATCAGATACGCAGTATTTT,CASSATSGLSDTQYF
TRBV19,TRBJ1-1,.,.,TGTGCCAGTAGTACCCGGACTGACACTGAAGCTTTCTTT,CASSTRTDTEAFF
TRBV5-1,TRBJ2-7,TRBD2,.,TGCGCCAGCCAGGCTCGGGGGGGAAGGTGGGAGCAGGGCCTTCGGGACGAGCAGTACTTC,CASQARGGRWEQGLRDEQYF
TRBV5-1,TRBJ1-1,.,.,TGCGCCAGCAGCTACCGAGAGGGGAACACTGAAGCTTTCTTT,CASSYREGNTEAFF
TRBV12-2,TRBJ2-3,.,.,TGTGCAAGTCGCCTACAGGGGGCAACCGGGACTAGCGCGAATCCCCGCCGCACAGATACGCAGTATTTT,CASRLQGATGTSANPRRTDTQYF
TRBV18,TRBJ2-7,TRBD1,.,TGTGCCAGCTCAAGCGGACAGGGACCCCCCTACGAGCAGTACTTC,CASSSGQGPPYEQYF
TRBV5-6,TRBJ2-7,.,.,TGTGCCAGCAGCTTAGGTGGGGGGGCCCCCGAGCAGTACTTC,CASSLGGGAPEQYF
TRBV28,TRBJ1-2,.,.,TGTGCCAGCAGACCCGCAGGGCTAACTAACTATGGCTACACCTTC,CASRPAGLTNYGYTF
TRBV19,TRBJ2-1,.,once,TGTGCCAGTAGTATTCAGGGGTCCTACAATGAGCAGTTCTTC,CASSIQGSYNEQFF
TRBV19,TRBJ2-3,TRBD2,.,TGTGCCACTAGCGGGGGTATCACAGATACGCAGTATTTT,CATSGGITDTQYF
TRBV5-6,TRBJ2-7,.,.,TGTGCCAGCAGCCGACACTACGAGCAGTACTTC,CASSRHYEQYF